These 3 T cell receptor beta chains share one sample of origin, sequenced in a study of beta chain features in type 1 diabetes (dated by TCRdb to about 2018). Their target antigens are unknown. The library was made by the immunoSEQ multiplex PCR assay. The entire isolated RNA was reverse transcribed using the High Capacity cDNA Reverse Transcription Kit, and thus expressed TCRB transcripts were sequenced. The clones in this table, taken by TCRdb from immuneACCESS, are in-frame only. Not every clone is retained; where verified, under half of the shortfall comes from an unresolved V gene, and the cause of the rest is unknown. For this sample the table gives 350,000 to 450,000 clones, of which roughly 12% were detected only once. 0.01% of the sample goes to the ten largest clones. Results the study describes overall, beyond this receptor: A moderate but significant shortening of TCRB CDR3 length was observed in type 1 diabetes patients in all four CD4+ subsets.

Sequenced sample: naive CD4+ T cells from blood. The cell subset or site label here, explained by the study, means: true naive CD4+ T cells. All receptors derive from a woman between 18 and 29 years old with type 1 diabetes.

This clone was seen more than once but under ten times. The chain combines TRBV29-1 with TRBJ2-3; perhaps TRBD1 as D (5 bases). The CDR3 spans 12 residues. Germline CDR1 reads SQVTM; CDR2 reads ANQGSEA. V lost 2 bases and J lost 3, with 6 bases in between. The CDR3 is CSVEPGTDTQYF. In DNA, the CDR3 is TGCAGCGTTGAACCAGGGACAGATACGCAGTATTTT.

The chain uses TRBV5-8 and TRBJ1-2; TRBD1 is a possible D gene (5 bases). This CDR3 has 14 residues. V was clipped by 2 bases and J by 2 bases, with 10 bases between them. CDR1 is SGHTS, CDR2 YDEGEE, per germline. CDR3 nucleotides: TGTGCCAGCAGCTTTCTGACAGTAAACTATGGCTACACCTTC. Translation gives CASSFLTVNYGYTF.

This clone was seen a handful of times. CDR3 DNA: TGTGCCAGCAGACCCTCCGGTGAGAGACTCTACGAGCAGTACTTC. As protein: CASRPSGERLYEQYF. The genes are TRBV7-9 and TRBJ2-7; no reliable D call. CDR1 is SEHNR, CDR2 FQNEAQ, per germline (reference sequence). The CDR3 is 15 amino acids. The ends were cut back, 6 bases at V and 3 bases at J, with 18 bases in the middle. Drawing the rest from reference TRBV7-9 and TRBJ2-7, the complete variable domain is DTGVSQNPRHKITKRGQNVTFRCDPISEHNRLYWYRQTLGQGPEFLTYFQNEAQLEKSRLLSDRFSAERPKGSFSTLEIQRTEQGDSAMYLCASRPSGERLYEQYFGPGTRLTVT.